These 9 T cell receptor beta chains came from one sample sequenced in a study of T-cell reconstitution after alpha-beta-depleted transplantation in children. The authors prepared the TCRbeta library with unique molecular identifiers. Using its own MiXCR run on the PCR reads, TCRdb lists one record per CDR3 protein. The sample lists some 490,000 distinct CDR3 sequences; roughly an eighth were seen once. The sequencing here drew on PBMCs from the stem cell graft donor, taken from the stem cell graft. These receptors were obtained from a human donor who donated a stem cell graft to a child with combined immunodeficiency.

The sample holds a few counts of this clonotype. This rearrangement joins TRBV5-1 to TRBJ2-1; 16 bases map to TRBD2. Germline V gene sequence: CDR1 SGHRS, CDR2 YFSETQ. CDR3 size: 20 residues. The trim removed 4 bases at V and 4 bases at J, leaving 14 bases unmatched. CDR3 sequence: CASSKFRGTSGRASYNEQFF. The DNA of the CDR3 is TGCGCCAGCAGCAAGTTCCGGGGGACTAGCGGGAGGGCCAGTTACAATGAGCAGTTCTTC.

The gene calls are TRBV12-3 or TRBV12-4 and TRBJ1-2; 7 positions match TRBD1. The V segment lost 6 bases and the J segment 6 bases; nucleotides outside the gene matches: 4. The CDR3 length is 12 residues. The CDR3 reads CASRRDSHGYTF. DNA for the CDR3: TGTGCCAGCAGACGGGACAGTCATGGCTACACCTTC.

J is TRBJ2-7 and V is TRBV10-3; perhaps TRBD2 as D (5 bases). The CDR3 runs 14 residues. CDR1 and CDR2 (germline): ENHRY, SYGVKD. The V and J ends lost 7 bases and 5 bases respectively, with 18 bases between them. The CDR3: CAITPRGFRNEQYF. CDR3 nucleotide sequence: TGTGCCATCACCCCTCGGGGTTTTCGGAACGAGCAGTACTTC.

There are a few counts of this clonotype. This chain connects TRBV6-2 or TRBV6-3 to TRBJ2-7, with a weak D call TRBD2 (5 bases). The CDR3 runs 13 residues. With 6 bases removed from V and 0 bases from J, the gap between germline ends came to 9 bases. Germline V gene data show CDR1 as MNHEY and CDR2 as SVGEGT. This CDR3 reads CASRRGGSYEQYF. The DNA of the CDR3 is TGTGCCAGCAGAAGAGGAGGCTCCTACGAGCAGTACTTC.

There are a few counts of this clonotype. The rearrangement uses TRBV4-2 and TRBJ1-2; D perhaps matches TRBD1 (6 bases). V shed 0 bases and J shed 4 bases, with 15 bases lying between them. The CDR3 is 16 residues long. The germline gives CDR1 LGHNA, CDR2 YNFKEQ. This CDR3 reads CASSQDISAGVYGYTF. Here the CDR3 DNA reads TGTGCCAGCAGCCAAGATATCTCGGCAGGGGTCTATGGCTACACCTTC.

This clonotype was counted at least ten times. The rearrangement joins TRBV12-3 or TRBV12-4 to TRBJ1-2; D possibly corresponds to TRBD1 (5 bases). Trimming removed 0 bases from V and 6 bases from J, with 11 bases in between. This CDR3 is 14 amino acids long. For the CDR3, the DNA is TGTGCCAGCAGTTTAGCATGGGGAGGGGATGGCTACACCTTC. This encodes CASSLAWGGDGYTF.

This clonotype was seen only a few times. The chain is built from TRBV5-1 and TRBJ2-5, with D unresolved. V lost 3 bases and J lost 1, with 13 bases in between. The length of the CDR3 is 15 residues. Germline V lookup: CDR1 SGHRS, CDR2 YFSETQ. CDR3 DNA: TGCGCCAGCAGCTCACATGGAACCCCCCAAGAGACCCAGTACTTC. Its translation is CASSSHGTPQETQYF.

This chain joins TRBV7-9 and TRBJ1-1, with no clear D. The CDR3 runs to 12 residues. Germline V gene lookup returns CDR1 SEHNR and CDR2 FQNEAQ (reference sequence). V lost 1 base to trimming and J lost 6 bases, with 6 bases between them. This CDR3 is CASSLDFSEAFF. The DNA of the CDR3 is TGTGCCAGCAGCTTAGACTTTTCTGAAGCTTTCTTT.

The rearrangement uses TRBV30 and TRBJ1-5, with a weak D call TRBD1 (5 bases). The germline V gene encodes CDR1 GTSNPN and CDR2 SVGIG (reference sequence). The germline V and J ends were trimmed by 3 bases and 5 bases, with 14 bases remaining between them. This CDR3 region has 14 residues. CDR3 amino acids: CAWRNGGSYQPQHF. CDR3 DNA sequence: TGTGCCTGGAGAAACGGGGGATCCTATCAGCCCCAGCATTTT.